This T cell receptor (beta chain) was observed in a study of T-cell memory formation after mild COVID-19. Trimming cost V 4 bases and J 0 bases, with 10 bases left between them. The CDR3 covers 14 residues. Germline loops: CDR1 SGHVS, CDR2 FQNEAQ. This clonotype was counted ten times or more. TCRdb analysed the 5' RACE reads with MiXCR anew, one entry per CDR3 protein. The top ten hold roughly 15% of the sample, which has about 29,000 distinct CDR3 sequences, 9% to 15% seen once. The chain is built from TRBV7-8 and TRBJ2-7, with D unclear. The specimen sequenced was PBMCs or a T cell subset sorted from them (not recorded which). This TCR was sampled from an adult woman who had mild COVID-19 (a few samples of this study predate the infection). Cell type and time point are not known. CDR3: CASSYRRNSYEQYF. The CDR3 DNA reads TGTGCCAGCAGCTACCGCAGGAACTCCTACGAGCAGTACTTC.